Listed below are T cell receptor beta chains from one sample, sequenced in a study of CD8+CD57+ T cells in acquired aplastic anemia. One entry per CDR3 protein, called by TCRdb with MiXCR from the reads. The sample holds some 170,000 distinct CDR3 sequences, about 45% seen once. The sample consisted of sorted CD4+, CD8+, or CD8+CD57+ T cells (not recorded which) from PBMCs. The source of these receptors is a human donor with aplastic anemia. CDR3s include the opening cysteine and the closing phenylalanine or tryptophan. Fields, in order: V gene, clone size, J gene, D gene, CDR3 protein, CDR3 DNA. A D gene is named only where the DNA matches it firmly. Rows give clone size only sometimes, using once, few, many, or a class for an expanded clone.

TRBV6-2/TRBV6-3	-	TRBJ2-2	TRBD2	CASSYSALAGGTGELFF	TGTGCCAGCAGTTACTCGGCGCTAGCGGGGGGCACCGGGGAGCTGTTTTTT
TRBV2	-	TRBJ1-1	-	CASRETGRTEAFF	TGTGCCAGCAGGGAAACGGGGAGAACTGAAGCTTTCTTT
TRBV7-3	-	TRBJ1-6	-	CASSQGRRYNSPLHF	TGTGCCAGCAGCCAAGGTCGACGGTATAATTCACCCCTCCACTTT
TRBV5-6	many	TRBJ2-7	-	CASSLEGSFTEQYF	TGTGCCAGCAGCTTGGAGGGGTCCTTCACCGAGCAGTACTTC
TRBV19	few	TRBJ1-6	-	CASSIAGWGNSPLHF	TGTGCCAGTAGTATTGCTGGCTGGGGTAATTCACCCCTCCACTTT
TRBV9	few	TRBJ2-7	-	CASSASLSGRSGQYF	TGTGCCAGCAGCGCGTCCCTGTCTGGTCGGTCGGGGCAGTACTTC
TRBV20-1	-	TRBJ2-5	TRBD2	CSASKGLESETQYF	TGCAGTGCTAGTAAGGGACTAGAGTCAGAGACCCAGTACTTC
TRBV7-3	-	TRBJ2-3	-	CASSAVVPDTQYF	TGTGCCAGCAGCGCGGTAGTCCCAGATACGCAGTATTTT
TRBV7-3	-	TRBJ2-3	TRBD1	CASSFRDRVTDTQYF	TGTGCCAGCAGCTTCAGGGACAGAGTTACAGATACGCAGTATTTT
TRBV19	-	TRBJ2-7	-	CASRPGVGYEQYF	TGTGCCAGTAGACCAGGCGTCGGGTACGAGCAGTACTTC
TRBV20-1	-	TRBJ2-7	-	CSASPASLWEQYF	TGCAGTGCTAGTCCTGCTAGCCTCTGGGAGCAGTACTTC
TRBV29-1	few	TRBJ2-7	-	CSALDGTLTTYEQYF	TGCAGCGCTCTGGATGGGACCCTGACAACCTACGAGCAGTACTTC
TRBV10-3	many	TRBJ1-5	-	CATRRGQANSNQPQHF	TGTGCCACCCGTCGGGGGCAGGCCAATAGCAATCAGCCCCAGCATTTT
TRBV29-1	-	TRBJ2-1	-	CSVRTRLDEQFF	TGCAGCGTCCGGACACGGCTGGATGAGCAGTTCTTC
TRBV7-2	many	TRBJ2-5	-	CASSLLTWRETQYF	TGTGCCAGCAGCTTACTGACCTGGCGAGAGACCCAGTACTTC
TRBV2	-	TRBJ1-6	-	CASSELGPSYNSPLHF	TGTGCCAGCAGTGAGTTGGGGCCCTCCTATAATTCACCCCTCCACTTT
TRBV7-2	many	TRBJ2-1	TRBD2	CASSKRGDSYNEQFF	TGTGCCAGCAGCAAGCGGGGGGACTCCTACAATGAGCAGTTCTTC
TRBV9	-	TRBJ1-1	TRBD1	CASSADRVENTEAFF	TGTGCCAGCAGCGCGGACAGGGTTGAGAACACTGAAGCTTTCTTT
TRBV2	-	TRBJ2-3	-	CASNGPGVDTQYF	TGTGCCAGCAATGGCCCAGGGGTGGATACGCAGTATTTT
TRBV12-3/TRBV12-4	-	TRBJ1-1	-	CASSFGRGNTGAFF	TGTGCCAGCAGTTTCGGGCGGGGGAACACTGGAGCTTTCTTT
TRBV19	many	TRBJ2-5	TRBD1	CASSIARDRAKGTQYF	TGTGCCAGTAGTATAGCCCGGGACAGGGCGAAAGGGACCCAGTACTTC
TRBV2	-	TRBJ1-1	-	CASSGLRNTKAFF	TGTGCCAGCTCCGGACTCAGGAACACTAAAGCTTTCTTT
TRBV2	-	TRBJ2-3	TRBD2	CASSGRAGGSTDTQYF	TGTGCCAGCAGTGGACGAGCGGGAGGGAGCACAGATACGCAGTATTTT
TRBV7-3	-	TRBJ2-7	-	CASSRDESYEQYF	TGTGCCAGCAGCCGGGACGAATCCTACGAGCAGTACTTC
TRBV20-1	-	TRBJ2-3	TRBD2	CSAKTGGGLADTQYF	TGCAGTGCGAAGACCGGGGGGGGTCTCGCAGATACGCAGTATTTT
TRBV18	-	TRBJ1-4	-	CASSPRGEIEKLFF	TGTGCCAGCTCACCCCGGGGCGAAATCGAAAAACTGTTTTTT
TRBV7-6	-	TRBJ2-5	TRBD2	CASSLAGGFQETQYF	TGTGCCAGCAGCTTAGCGGGAGGGTTCCAAGAGACCCAGTACTTC
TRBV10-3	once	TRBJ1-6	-	CAIAVTGNNSPLHF	TGTGCCATCGCAGTCACAGGGAACAATTCACCCCTCCACTTT
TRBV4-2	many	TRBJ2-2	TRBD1	CASSTRQGSYAGELFF	TGTGCCAGCAGCACAAGACAGGGCAGTTACGCCGGGGAGCTGTTTTTT
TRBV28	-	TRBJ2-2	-	CASSRGLPTNTGELFF	TGTGCCAGCAGCCGCGGACTACCCACCAACACCGGGGAGCTGTTTTTT
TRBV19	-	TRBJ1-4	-	CASSITDEKLFF	TGTGCCAGTAGTATTACCGATGAAAAACTGTTTTTT
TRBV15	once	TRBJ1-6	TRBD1	CATSMTGFSPLHF	TGTGCCACCAGCATGACAGGGTTTTCACCCCTCCACTTT
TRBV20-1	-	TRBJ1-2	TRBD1	CSALTGWGADYGYTF	TGCAGTGCTTTGACAGGGTGGGGGGCTGACTATGGCTACACCTTC
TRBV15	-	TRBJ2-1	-	CATSRFGYNEQFF	TGTGCCACCAGCAGATTTGGCTACAATGAGCAGTTCTTC
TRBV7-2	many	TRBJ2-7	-	CASSLSGHGAYEQYF	TGTGCCAGCAGCTTATCGGGACACGGAGCCTACGAGCAGTACTTC
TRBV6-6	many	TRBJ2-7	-	CASSYSATGTFEQYF	TGTGCCAGCAGTTACTCGGCTACAGGGACTTTCGAGCAGTACTTC
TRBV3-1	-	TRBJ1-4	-	CASSHSRDFGGEKLFF	TGTGCCAGCAGCCATTCCCGGGACTTTGGGGGTGAAAAACTGTTTTTT
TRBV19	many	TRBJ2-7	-	CASSIATGRLYEQYF	TGTGCCAGTAGTATAGCGACAGGGAGGCTCTACGAGCAGTACTTC
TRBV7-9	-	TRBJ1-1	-	CASSLAAEAFF	TGTGCCAGCAGCTTAGCGGCTGAAGCTTTCTTT
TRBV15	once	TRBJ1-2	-	CATSTSPGGYGYTF	TGTGCCACCAGCACCTCGCCAGGAGGCTATGGCTACACCTTC
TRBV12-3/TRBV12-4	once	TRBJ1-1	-	CASRYGGVDTEAFF	TGTGCCAGCAGGTATGGGGGCGTCGACACTGAAGCTTTCTTT
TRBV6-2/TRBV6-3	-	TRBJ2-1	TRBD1	CASSYAGTGGSYNEQFF	TGTGCCAGCAGTTACGCCGGGACAGGGGGCTCCTACAATGAGCAGTTCTTC
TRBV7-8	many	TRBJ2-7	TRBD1	CASSLGDRSSYEQYF	TGTGCCAGCAGCTTGGGGGACAGGAGCTCCTACGAGCAGTACTTC
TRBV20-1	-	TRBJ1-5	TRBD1	CSAGGTGGNQPQHF	TGCAGTGCCGGGGGGACAGGGGGCAATCAGCCCCAGCATTTT
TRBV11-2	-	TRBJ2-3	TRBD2	CASSFSGALSSTDTQYF	TGTGCCAGCAGCTTTAGCGGGGCGCTTTCTAGCACAGATACGCAGTATTTT
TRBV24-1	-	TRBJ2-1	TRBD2	CATSDSGLARNEQFF	TGTGCCACCAGTGACTCCGGACTAGCCCGTAATGAGCAGTTCTTC
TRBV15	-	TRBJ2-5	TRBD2	CATSRGRDETQYF	TGTGCCACCAGCAGGGGGAGGGACGAGACCCAGTACTTC
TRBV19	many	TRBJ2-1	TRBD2	CASRSGLDQFF	TGTGCCAGTAGATCAGGACTAGATCAGTTCTTC
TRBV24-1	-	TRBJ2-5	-	CATSDPRETQYF	TGTGCCACAAGTGATCCGAGGGAGACCCAGTACTTC